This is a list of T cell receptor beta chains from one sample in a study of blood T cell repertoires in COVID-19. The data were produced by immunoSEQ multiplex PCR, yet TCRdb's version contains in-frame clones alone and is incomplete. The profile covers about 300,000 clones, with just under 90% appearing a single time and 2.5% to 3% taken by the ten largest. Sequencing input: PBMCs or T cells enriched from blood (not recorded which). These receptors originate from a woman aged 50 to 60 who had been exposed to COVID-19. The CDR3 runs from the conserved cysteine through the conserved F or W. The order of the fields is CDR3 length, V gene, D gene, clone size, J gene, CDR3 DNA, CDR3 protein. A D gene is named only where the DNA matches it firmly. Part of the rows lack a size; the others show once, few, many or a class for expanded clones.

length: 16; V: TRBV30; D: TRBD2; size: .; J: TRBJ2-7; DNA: TGTGCCTGGAGTGTGTTTGGGGCGGGGGTCGGGGGCGAGCAGTACTTC; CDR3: CAWSVFGAGVGGEQYF
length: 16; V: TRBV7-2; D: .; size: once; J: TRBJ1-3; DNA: TGTGCCAGCAGCTTACATCCGCAGGGTGCTGGAAACACCATATATTTT; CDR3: CASSLHPQGAGNTIYF
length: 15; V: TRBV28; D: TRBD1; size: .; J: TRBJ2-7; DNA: TGTGCCAGCAGTCCCCTCCGGGCAGGGGGCGGTGAGCAGTACTTC; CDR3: CASSPLRAGGGEQYF
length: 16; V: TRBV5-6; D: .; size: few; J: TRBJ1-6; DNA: TGTGCCAGCAGCAGGAACCCGGGTGCCCTTGGAAATCCCCTCCACTTT; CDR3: CASSRNPGALGNPLHF
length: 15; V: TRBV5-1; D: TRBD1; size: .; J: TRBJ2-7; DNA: TGCGCCAGCGTGAAAAGTCGGGACAGGGGACACGAGCAGTACTTC; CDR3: CASVKSRDRGHEQYF
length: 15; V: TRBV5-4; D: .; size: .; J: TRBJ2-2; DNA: TGTGCCAGCAGCTTGGGTGGAGGGCATACCGGGGAGCTGTTTTTT; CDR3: CASSLGGGHTGELFF
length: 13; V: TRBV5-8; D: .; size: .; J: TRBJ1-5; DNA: TGTGCCAGCAGCTTGGACAGGGATCAGCCCCAGCATTTT; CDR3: CASSLDRDQPQHF
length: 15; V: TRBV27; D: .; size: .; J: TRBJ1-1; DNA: TGTGCCAGCAGTTTAGGGGGGGGGATGAACACTGAAGCTTTCTTT; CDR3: CASSLGGGMNTEAFF
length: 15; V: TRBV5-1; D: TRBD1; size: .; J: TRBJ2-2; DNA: TGCGCCAGCAGCTTGACAGGGGAAAACACCGGGGAGCTGTTTTTT; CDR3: CASSLTGENTGELFF
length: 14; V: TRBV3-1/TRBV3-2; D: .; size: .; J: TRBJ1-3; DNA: TGTGCCAGCACGGGGGGGACCTCTAGAAACACCATATATTTT; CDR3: CASTGGTSRNTIYF
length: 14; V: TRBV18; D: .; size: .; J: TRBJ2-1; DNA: TGTGCCAGCTCACCGGGACACGAGGTCTATGAGCAGTTCTTC; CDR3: CASSPGHEVYEQFF
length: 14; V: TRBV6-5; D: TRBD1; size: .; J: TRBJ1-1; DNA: TGTGCCAGCCTCGCCGGGACAGAGAACACTGAAGCTTTCTTT; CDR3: CASLAGTENTEAFF
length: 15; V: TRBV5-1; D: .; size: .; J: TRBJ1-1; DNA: TGCGCCAGCAGCTTGGAGCGGGGCGGAGGCACTGAAGCTTTCTTT; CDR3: CASSLERGGGTEAFF
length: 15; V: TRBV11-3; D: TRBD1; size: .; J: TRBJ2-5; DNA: TGTGCCAGCAGCCAAGTGGGGACAGGCCAAGAGACCCAGTACTTC; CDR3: CASSQVGTGQETQYF
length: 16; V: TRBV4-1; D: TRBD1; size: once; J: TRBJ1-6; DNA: TGCGCCAGCAGCACGACAGGGATCCCCAGTCGCTCACCCCTCCACTTT; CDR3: CASSTTGIPSRSPLHF
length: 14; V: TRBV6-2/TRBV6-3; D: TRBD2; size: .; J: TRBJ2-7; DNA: TGTGCCAGCAGCACCGGGCGGGAGATTGACGAGCAGTACTTC; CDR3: CASSTGREIDEQYF
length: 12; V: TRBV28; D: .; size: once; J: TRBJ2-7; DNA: TGTGCCAGCAGTCCCTCCTCCTACGAGCAGTACTTC; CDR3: CASSPSSYEQYF
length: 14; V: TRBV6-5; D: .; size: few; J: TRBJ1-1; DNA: TGTGCCAGCAGCCTCGGACAGATGAACACTGAAGCTTTCTTT; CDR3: CASSLGQMNTEAFF
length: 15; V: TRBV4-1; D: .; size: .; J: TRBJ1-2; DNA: TGCGCCAGCAGCCACCCCGTGGCAGGTTACTATGGCTACACCTTC; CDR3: CASSHPVAGYYGYTF
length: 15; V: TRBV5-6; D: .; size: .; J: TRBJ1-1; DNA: TGTGCCAGCAGCAGACGGCCAGGGGCGAACACTGAAGCTTTCTTT; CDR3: CASSRRPGANTEAFF
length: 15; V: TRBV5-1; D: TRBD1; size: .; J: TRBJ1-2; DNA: TGCGCCAGCAGCTTGGCCGGCAGGGGGACGGATGGCTACACCTTC; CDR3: CASSLAGRGTDGYTF
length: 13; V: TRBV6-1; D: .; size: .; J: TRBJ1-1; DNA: TGTGCCAGCAGTGACAGGGTTGAGGCTGAAGCTTTCTTT; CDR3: CASSDRVEAEAFF
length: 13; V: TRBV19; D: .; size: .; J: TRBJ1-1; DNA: TGTGCCAGTAGTATAGCTATGAACACTGAAGCTTTCTTT; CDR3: CASSIAMNTEAFF
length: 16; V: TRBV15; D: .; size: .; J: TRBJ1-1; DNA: TGTGCCACCAGCAGACCCCGTGCCCGGTTTGACACTGAAGCTTTCTTT; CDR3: CATSRPRARFDTEAFF
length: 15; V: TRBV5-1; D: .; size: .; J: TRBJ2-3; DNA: TGCGCCAGCAGCTTGGCCAAGGGCGGGACAGATACGCAGTATTTT; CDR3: CASSLAKGGTDTQYF
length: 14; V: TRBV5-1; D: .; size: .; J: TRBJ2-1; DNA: TGCGCCAGCAGCTTCTCCGGGTCGGGCAATGAGCAGTTCTTC; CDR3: CASSFSGSGNEQFF
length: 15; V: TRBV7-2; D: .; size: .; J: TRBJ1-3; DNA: TGTGCCAGCAGCTTAGTGCCAGGGAAACTGGACACCATATATTTT; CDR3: CASSLVPGKLDTIYF
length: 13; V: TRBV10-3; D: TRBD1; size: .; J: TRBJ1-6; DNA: TGTGCCACGGGACAGGGGGCGGATTCACCCCTCCACTTT; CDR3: CATGQGADSPLHF
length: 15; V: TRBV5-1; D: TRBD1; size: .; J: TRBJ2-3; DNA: TGCGCCAGCAGCTTGGGCCGAGGGGGCTTAGATACGCAGTATTTT; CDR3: CASSLGRGGLDTQYF
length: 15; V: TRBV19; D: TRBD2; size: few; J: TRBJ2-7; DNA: TGTGCCAGTAGTATACGGTTAGCGGGGACCTACGAGCAGTACTTC; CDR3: CASSIRLAGTYEQYF
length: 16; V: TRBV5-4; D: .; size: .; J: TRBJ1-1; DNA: TGTGCCAGCAGCGTACTCCTCGGACGGGGGAACACTGAAGCTTTCTTT; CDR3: CASSVLLGRGNTEAFF
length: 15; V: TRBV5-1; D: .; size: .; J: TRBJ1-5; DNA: TGCGCCAGCAGCTTGGACAATCCGGGGGATCAGCCCCAGCATTTT; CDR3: CASSLDNPGDQPQHF
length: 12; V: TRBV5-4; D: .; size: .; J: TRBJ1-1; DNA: TGTGCCAGCAGCTTACACGGGGATGAAGCTTTCTTT; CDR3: CASSLHGDEAFF
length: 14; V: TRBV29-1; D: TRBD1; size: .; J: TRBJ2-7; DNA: TGCAGCGTTGTAAACAGGGGGCGCACCTACGAGCAGTACTTC; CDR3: CSVVNRGRTYEQYF
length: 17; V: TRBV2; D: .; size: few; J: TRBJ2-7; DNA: TGTGCCAGCAACACCCGGGACAAACGAACTAGCTCCTACGAGCAGTACTTC; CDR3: CASNTRDKRTSSYEQYF
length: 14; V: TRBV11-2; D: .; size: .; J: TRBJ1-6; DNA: TGTGCCAGCAGCCTTGGACAGCGTAATTCACCCCTCCACTTT; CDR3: CASSLGQRNSPLHF
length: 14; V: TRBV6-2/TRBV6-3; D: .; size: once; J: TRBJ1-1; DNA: TGTGCCAGCAGTTTCGGCAGAGGGATCACTGAAGCTTTCTTT; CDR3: CASSFGRGITEAFF
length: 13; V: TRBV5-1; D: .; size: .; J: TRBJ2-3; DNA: TGCGCCAGCAGCCTCCAGGGCACAGATACGCAGTATTTT; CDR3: CASSLQGTDTQYF
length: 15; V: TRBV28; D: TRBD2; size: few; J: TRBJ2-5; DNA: TGTGCCAGCAGTTTGCGACTAGCGGGGATCGAGACCCAGTACTTC; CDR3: CASSLRLAGIETQYF
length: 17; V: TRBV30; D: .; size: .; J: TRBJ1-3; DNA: TGTGCCTGGAGTGTACTTTTCCGGGACAACACTGGAAACACCATATATTTT; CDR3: CAWSVLFRDNTGNTIYF
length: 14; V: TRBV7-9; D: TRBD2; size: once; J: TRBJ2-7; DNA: TGTGCCAGCAGCACCTGGGAGGGATTCGTCGAGCAGTACTTC; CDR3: CASSTWEGFVEQYF